The 6 T cell receptor beta chains given below trace back to one sample, sequenced in a study of blood T cell repertoires in COVID-19. Some clones are missing from TCRdb's copy, which holds only in-frame ones; the method was immunoSEQ multiplex PCR. The table records some 150,000 clones, approximately 86% of them present only once. Sequencing was carried out using peripheral blood. These receptors were taken from a woman between 55 and 75 years old who had recovered from COVID-19.

The gene calls are TRBV6-6 and TRBJ2-5, with D maybe TRBD2 (5 bases). Germline loops: CDR1 MNHNY, CDR2 SVGAGI (reference sequence). The CDR3 spans 13 residues. V was trimmed by 0 bases and J by 5 bases, leaving 7 bases between them. The CDR3 protein is CASSYSEVETQYF. The CDR3 DNA sequence: TGTGCCAGCAGTTACTCGGAGGTGGAGACCCAGTACTTC.

V is TRBV4-1 and J is TRBJ2-6; 8 bases map to TRBD1. Germline CDR1 and CDR2: MGHRA and YSYEKL. J lost 4 bases, V lost 1 base, and 9 bases had no gene match. The CDR3 is 18 amino acids. DNA of the CDR3: TGCGCCAGCAGCCAAGGGGGCAGGGGGCGCGCCGGGGCCAACGTCCTGACTTTC. This translates into CASSQGGRGRAGANVLTF.

This chain joins TRBV6-5 and TRBJ2-1, with TRBD1 matching 9 bases. The CDR3 is 14 amino acids. Per the germline V gene, CDR1 is MNHEY and CDR2 is SVGAGI. V trimming: 6 bases; J trimming: 4 bases; junction bases outside the gene matches: 4. The CDR3 nucleotides are TGTGCCAGCAGGACTGGACAGGGGTACAATGAGCAGTTCTTC. The encoded protein is CASRTGQGYNEQFF.

J is TRBJ2-7 and V is TRBV28; D gene unclear. Germline CDR1 MDHEN, CDR2 SYDVKM. The CDR3 runs to 14 residues. Trimming shortened V by 3 bases and J by 0 bases, and 9 bases separated the two germline ends. The DNA of the CDR3 is TGTGCCAGCAGTTTTGGCGGTAGCTCCTACGAGCAGTACTTC. Encoded protein: CASSFGGSSYEQYF. The entire variable domain, with the rest obtained from reference TRBV28 and TRBJ2-7, is as follows: DVKVTQSSRYLVKRTGEKVFLECVQDMDHENMFWYRQDPGLGLRLIYFSYDVKMKEKGDIPEGYSVSREKKERFSLILESASTNQTSMYLCASSFGGSSYEQYFGPGTRLTVT.

As for this clone: An end of the junction differs from the germline gene, which may be a read error. The chain has TRBV7-7 and TRBJ2-2; D is possibly TRBD1 (6 bases). CDR1 and CDR2 (germline): SSHAT, FNYEAQ (reference sequence). This CDR3 has 15 residues. The CDR3 DNA follows: TGTGCTAGCAGCTCAGACAGGACTTACACCGGGGAGCTGTTTTTT. Translated: CASSSDRTYTGELFF.

The J gene is TRBJ2-5, the V gene TRBV5-1; maybe TRBD2 (5 bases). The CDR3 sequence is 14 residues long. Deletions cut 4 bases from V and 3 bases from J, with 13 bases between. CDR1 and CDR2 (germline): SGHRS, YFSETQ. CDR3 coding DNA: TGCGCCAGCAGCGACCCCAGCGGTGAAGAGACCCAGTACTTC. Translating gives CASSDPSGEETQYF. Full variable domain (remainder filled in from reference TRBV5-1 and TRBJ2-5): KAGVTQTPRYLIKTRGQQVTLSCSPISGHRSVSWYQQTPGQGLQFLFEYFSETQRNKGNFPGRFSGRQFSNSRSEMNVSTLELGDSALYLCASSDPSGEETQYFGPGTRLLVL.